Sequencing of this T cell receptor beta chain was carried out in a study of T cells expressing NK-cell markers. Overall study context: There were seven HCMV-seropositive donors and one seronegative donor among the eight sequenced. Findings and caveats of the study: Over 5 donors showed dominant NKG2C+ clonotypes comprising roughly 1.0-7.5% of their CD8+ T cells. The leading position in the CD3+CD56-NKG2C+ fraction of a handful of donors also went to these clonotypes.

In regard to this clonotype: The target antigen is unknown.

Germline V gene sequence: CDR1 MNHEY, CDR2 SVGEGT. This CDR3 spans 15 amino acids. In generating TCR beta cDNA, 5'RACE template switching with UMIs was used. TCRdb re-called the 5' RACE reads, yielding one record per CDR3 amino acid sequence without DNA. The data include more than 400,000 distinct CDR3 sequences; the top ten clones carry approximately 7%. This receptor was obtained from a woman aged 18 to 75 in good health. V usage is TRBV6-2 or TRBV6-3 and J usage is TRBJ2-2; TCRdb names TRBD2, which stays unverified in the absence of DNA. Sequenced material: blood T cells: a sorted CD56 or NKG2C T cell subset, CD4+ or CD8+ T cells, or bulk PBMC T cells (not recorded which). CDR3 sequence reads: CASSSLAGEIGELFF.